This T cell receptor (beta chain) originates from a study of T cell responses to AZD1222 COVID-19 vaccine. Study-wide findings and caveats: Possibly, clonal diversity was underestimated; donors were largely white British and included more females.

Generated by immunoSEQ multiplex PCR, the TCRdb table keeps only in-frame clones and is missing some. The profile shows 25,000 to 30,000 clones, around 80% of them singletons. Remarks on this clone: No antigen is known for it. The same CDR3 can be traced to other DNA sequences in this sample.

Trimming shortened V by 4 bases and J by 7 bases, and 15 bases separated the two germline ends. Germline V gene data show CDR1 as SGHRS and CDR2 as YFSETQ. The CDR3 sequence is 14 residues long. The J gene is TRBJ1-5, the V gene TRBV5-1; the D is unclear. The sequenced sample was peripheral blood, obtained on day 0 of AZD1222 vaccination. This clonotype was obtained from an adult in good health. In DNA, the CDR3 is TGCGCCAGCAGCCCGGGTACGGGTGAGCAGCCCCAGCATTTT. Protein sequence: CASSPGTGEQPQHF.